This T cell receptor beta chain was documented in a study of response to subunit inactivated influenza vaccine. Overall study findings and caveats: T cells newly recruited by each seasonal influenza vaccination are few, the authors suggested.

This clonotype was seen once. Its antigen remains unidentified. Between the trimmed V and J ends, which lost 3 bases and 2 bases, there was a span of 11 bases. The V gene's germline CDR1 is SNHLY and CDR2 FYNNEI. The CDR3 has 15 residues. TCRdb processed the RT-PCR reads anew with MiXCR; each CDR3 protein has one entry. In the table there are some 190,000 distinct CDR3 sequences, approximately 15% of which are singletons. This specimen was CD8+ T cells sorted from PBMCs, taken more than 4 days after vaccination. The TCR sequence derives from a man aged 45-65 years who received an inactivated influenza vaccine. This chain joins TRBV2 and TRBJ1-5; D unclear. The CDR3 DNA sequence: TGTGCCAGCAGTGACAACCCCGGTGGCAATCAGCCCCAGCATTTT. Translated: CASSDNPGGNQPQHF.